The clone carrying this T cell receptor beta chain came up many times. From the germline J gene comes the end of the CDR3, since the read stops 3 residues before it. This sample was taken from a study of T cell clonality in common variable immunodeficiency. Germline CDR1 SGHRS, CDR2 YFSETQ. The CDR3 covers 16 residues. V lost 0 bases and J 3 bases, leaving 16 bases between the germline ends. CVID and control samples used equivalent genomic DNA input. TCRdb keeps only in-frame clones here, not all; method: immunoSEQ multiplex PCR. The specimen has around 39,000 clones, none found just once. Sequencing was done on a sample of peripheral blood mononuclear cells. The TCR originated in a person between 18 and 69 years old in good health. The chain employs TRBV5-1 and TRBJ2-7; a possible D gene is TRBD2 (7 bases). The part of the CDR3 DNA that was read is TGCGCCAGCAGCTTGGCTATCCGGGGGGCTGACTACGAG. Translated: CASSLAIRGADYE. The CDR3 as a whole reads CASSLAIRGADYEQYF.